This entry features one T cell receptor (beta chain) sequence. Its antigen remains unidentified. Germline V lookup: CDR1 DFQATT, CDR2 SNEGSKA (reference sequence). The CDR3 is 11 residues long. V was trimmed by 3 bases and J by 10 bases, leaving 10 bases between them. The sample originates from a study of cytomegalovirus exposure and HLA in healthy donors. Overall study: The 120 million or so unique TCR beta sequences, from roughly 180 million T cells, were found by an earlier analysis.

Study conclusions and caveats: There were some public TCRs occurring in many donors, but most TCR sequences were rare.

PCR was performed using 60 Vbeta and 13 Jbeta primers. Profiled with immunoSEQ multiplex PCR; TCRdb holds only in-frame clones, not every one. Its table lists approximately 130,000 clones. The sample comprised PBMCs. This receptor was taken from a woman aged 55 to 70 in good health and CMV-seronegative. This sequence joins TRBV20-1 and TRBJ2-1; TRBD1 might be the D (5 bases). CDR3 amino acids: CSASKGREQFF. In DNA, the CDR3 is TGCAGTGCTAGTAAGGGGCGAGAGCAGTTCTTC.